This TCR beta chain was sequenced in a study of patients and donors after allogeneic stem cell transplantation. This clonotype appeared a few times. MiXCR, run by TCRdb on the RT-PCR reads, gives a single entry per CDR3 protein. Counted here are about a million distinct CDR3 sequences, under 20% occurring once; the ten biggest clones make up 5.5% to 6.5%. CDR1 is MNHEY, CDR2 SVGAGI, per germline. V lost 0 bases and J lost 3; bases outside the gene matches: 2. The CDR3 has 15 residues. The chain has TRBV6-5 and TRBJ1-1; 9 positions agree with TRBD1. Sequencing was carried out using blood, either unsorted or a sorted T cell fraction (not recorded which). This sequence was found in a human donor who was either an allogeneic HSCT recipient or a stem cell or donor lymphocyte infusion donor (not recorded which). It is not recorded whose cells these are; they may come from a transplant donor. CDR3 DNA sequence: TGTGCCAGCAGTTACTCGACAGGGGGATACACTGAAGCTTTCTTT. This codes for CASSYSTGGYTEAFF.